This passage covers 17 T cell receptor beta chains from one sample sequenced in a study of vaccination effects on CD4 cells after COVID-19. Generated by immunoSEQ multiplex PCR, the TCRdb table keeps only in-frame clones and is missing some. The data show tens of thousands of clones, about 80% seen once. With the ViraFEST assay, the study expanded antigen-specific CD4+ T cells using viral peptide pools, then sequenced them. Scientists isolated CD4+ T cells after a roughly ten-day culture period ended. BNT162b2 vaccine or mRNA-1273 vaccine was given to participants in two doses. These receptors' antigens are unknown. Sequences were derived from CD4+ T cells from PBMCs cultured with HCoV-OC43 spike peptides, sampled after COVID-19 vaccination. Indicated subset: HCoV-OC43 spike overlapping peptide pool stimulation. The receptors here all came from a human donor who received a COVID-19 vaccine.

This clone was observed a few times. This chain links TRBV5-1 with TRBJ1-6; 8 nucleotides agree with TRBD1. Germline V lookup: CDR1 SGHRS, CDR2 YFSETQ. The V gene end was trimmed by 0 bases and the J gene end by 7 bases; junction bases not matched to a gene: 3. The CDR3 is 15 residues long. The CDR3 DNA reads TGCGCCAGCAGCTTGGTAGGGGACAGGAATTCACCCCTCCACTTT. It is translated as CASSLVGDRNSPLHF.

This sequence joins TRBV7-9 and TRBJ2-5; perhaps TRBD1 as D (5 bases). The length of the CDR3 is 18 residues. V lost 0 bases and J 4 bases, leaving 21 bases between the germline ends. CDR1 SEHNR and CDR2 FQNEAQ come from the germline V gene (reference sequence). The CDR3 DNA is TGTGCCAGCAGCTTAGCCAGGGTAGCTGTAGGACCAACAGAGACCCAGTACTTC. Translating it yields CASSLARVAVGPTETQYF.

The V call is TRBV7-9, the J call TRBJ1-3; D may be TRBD1 (6 bases). Germline CDR1 and CDR2: SEHNR and FQNEAQ (reference sequence). Trimming removed 2 bases at V and 0 bases at J, with 8 bases between. This CDR3 is built from 15 residues. The CDR3 nucleotides read TGTGCCAGCAGCTTAACAGGGAGCTCTGGAAACACCATATATTTT. Residues: CASSLTGSSGNTIYF.

This clone was counted only a few times. This chain links TRBV19 with TRBJ1-1; 8 bases line up with TRBD1. V lost 5 bases and J lost 9; bases outside the gene matches: 11. The CDR3 contains 14 residues. Germline V gene data show CDR1 as LNHDA and CDR2 as SQIVND (reference sequence). CDR3 amino acids: CASSSQGDAGQAFF. DNA of the CDR3: TGTGCCAGTAGTTCACAGGGGGACGCGGGTCAAGCTTTCTTT.

The chain joins TRBV6-4 to TRBJ1-5, with 10 bases identical to TRBD1. With V trimmed by 0 bases and J by 5 bases, 10 bases remained unmatched. Germline V gene lookup returns CDR1 MRHNA and CDR2 SNTAGT. This CDR3 region has 18 residues. CDR3 loop: CASSDSGQGVVMDQPQHF. CDR3 in DNA: TGTGCCAGCAGTGACTCCGGACAGGGGGTTGTGATGGATCAGCCCCAGCATTTT.

J is TRBJ1-2 and V is TRBV6-5; tentatively, D is TRBD1 (5 bases). Germline CDR1 MNHEY, CDR2 SVGAGI. The CDR3 length is 14 residues. The V and J ends lost 0 bases and 7 bases respectively, with 12 bases between them. The CDR3 loop reads CASSYSRQGGGYTF. Here the CDR3 DNA reads TGTGCCAGCAGTTACTCGAGGCAGGGCGGTGGCTACACCTTC.

The chain is built from TRBV6-5 and TRBJ2-7; the match to TRBD1 covers 7 bases. This CDR3 region has 13 residues. Trimming removed 6 bases from V and 5 bases from J; junction bases left unmatched: 7. Per germline, CDR1 MNHEY and CDR2 SVGAGI. CDR3 loop: CASSSRDSHEQYV. The CDR3 region has the DNA TGTGCCAGCAGCTCTCGGGACAGCCACGAGCAGTACGTC.

J is TRBJ2-3 and V is TRBV27; the match to TRBD2 covers 12 bases. CDR3 size: 16 residues. Germline loops: CDR1 MNHEY, CDR2 SMNVEV (reference sequence). With 7 bases clipped from V and 2 bases from J, the junction kept 7 bases outside the gene matches. The CDR3 region has the DNA TGTGCCAGCACCCCCTCTAGCGGGGGGGTCACAGATACGCAGTATTTT. Translating it yields CASTPSSGGVTDTQYF.

The gene calls are TRBV11-3 and TRBJ2-1, with D perhaps matching TRBD1 or TRBD2 (7 bases each). V lost 6 bases to trimming and J lost 7 bases, with 19 bases between them. The CDR3 is 15 residues long. Germline V gene lookup returns CDR1 SGHNT and CDR2 YENEEA. CDR3: CASRAGGASSNEQFF. DNA of the CDR3: TGTGCCAGCAGGGCAGGGGGGGCCTCGTCGAATGAGCAGTTCTTC. The variable domain in full, with the rest retrieved from reference TRBV11-3 and TRBJ2-1, is EAGVVQSPRYKIIEKKQPVAFWCNPISGHNTLYWYLQNLGQGPELLIRYENEEAVDDSQLPKDRFSAERLKGVDSTLKIQPAELGDSAVYLCASRAGGASSNEQFFGPGTRLTVL.

CDR3 sequence reads: CASSPRADTQYF. In nucleotides, the CDR3 is TGTGCCAGCAGCCCCAGGGCAGATACGCAGTATTTT. The V gene is TRBV7-9, the J gene TRBJ2-3; a possible D gene is TRBD1 (5 bases). The germline CDR1 and CDR2 sequences are SEHNR and FQNEAQ (reference sequence). The CDR3 covers 12 residues. With 5 bases removed from V and 4 bases from J, the gap between germline ends came to 7 bases.

This clone was detected a few times. The genes are TRBV7-2 and TRBJ1-5, with D hard to call. Trimming shortened V by 5 bases and J by 9 bases, and 14 bases separated the two germline ends. Germline V gene sequence: CDR1 SGHTA, CDR2 FQGNSA. The CDR3 loop spans 13 amino acids. The CDR3 DNA reads TGTGCCAGCAGCCCGCCAAACTACGGGCCCCAGCATTTT. Protein product: CASSPPNYGPQHF.

The chain employs TRBV6-2 or TRBV6-3 and TRBJ2-3, with D unresolved. This CDR3 region has 12 residues. Germline loops: CDR1 MNHEY, CDR2 SVGEGT. Deletions cut 4 bases from V and 4 bases from J, with 6 bases between. In DNA form, the CDR3 reads TGTGCCAGCAGTTGGGTCTCAGATACGCAGTATTTT. It yields the protein CASSWVSDTQYF.

The rearrangement uses TRBV15 and TRBJ2-1; 14 bases are shared with TRBD2. Unmatched junction bases numbered 1, after V lost 3 bases and J lost 3 bases. The CDR3 totals 16 residues. CDR1 LNHNV and CDR2 YYDKDF come from the germline V gene (reference sequence). CDR3 sequence reads: CATSRGLAGVYNEQFF. CDR3 DNA sequence: TGTGCCACCAGCAGGGGACTAGCGGGGGTCTACAATGAGCAGTTCTTC.

In its sample, this clone was seen a few times. This chain connects TRBV9 to TRBJ1-1, with D perhaps TRBD1 (5 bases). The germline V and J ends were trimmed by 0 bases and 3 bases, with 12 bases remaining between them. Germline CDR1 reads SGDLS; CDR2 reads YYNGEE. The CDR3 has 15 amino acids. CDR3 DNA: TGTGCCAGCAGCGTAGAGCCCAGGGCCGACACTGAAGCTTTCTTT. Translation gives CASSVEPRADTEAFF.

The chain uses TRBV19 and TRBJ1-2, with 7 bases identical to TRBD1. With V trimmed by 3 bases and J by 2 bases, 15 bases remained unmatched. This CDR3 comprises 18 residues. Looked up from germline, CDR1 is LNHDA and CDR2 is SQIVND (reference sequence). The CDR3 coding sequence is TGTGCCAGTAGTATTGGAGGGACAGTCAAAACTTTCAACTATGGCTACACCTTC. This gives the protein CASSIGGTVKTFNYGYTF.

The chain combines TRBV5-1 with TRBJ1-6; D uncertain. Between the trimmed V and J ends, which lost 3 bases and 10 bases, there was a span of 14 bases. The CDR3 sequence is 14 residues long. Per germline, CDR1 SGHRS and CDR2 YFSETQ. The chain's CDR3 is CASSSEGGLSPLHF. As DNA, the CDR3 is TGCGCCAGCAGCTCGGAGGGAGGGCTATCACCCCTCCACTTT. Drawing the rest from reference TRBV5-1 and TRBJ1-6, the complete variable domain is KAGVTQTPRYLIKTRGQQVTLSCSPISGHRSVSWYQQTPGQGLQFLFEYFSETQRNKGNFPGRFSGRQFSNSRSEMNVSTLELGDSALYLCASSSEGGLSPLHFGNGTRLTVT.

The chain uses TRBV5-6 and TRBJ1-1; possibly TRBD1 for D (5 bases). Trimming removed 2 bases from V and 5 bases from J, with 7 bases in between. This CDR3 region has 12 residues. Germline CDR1 SGHDT, CDR2 YYEEEE. CDR3 coding DNA: TGTGCCAGCAGCTTCAGGGAGACTGAAGCTTTCTTT. Residues: CASSFRETEAFF. Complete variable domain (other parts from reference TRBV5-6 and TRBJ1-1): DAGVTQSPTHLIKTRGQQVTLRCSPKSGHDTVSWYQQALGQGPQFIFQYYEEEERQRGNFPDRFSGHQFPNYSSELNVNALLLGDSALYLCASSFRETEAFFGQGTRLTVV.